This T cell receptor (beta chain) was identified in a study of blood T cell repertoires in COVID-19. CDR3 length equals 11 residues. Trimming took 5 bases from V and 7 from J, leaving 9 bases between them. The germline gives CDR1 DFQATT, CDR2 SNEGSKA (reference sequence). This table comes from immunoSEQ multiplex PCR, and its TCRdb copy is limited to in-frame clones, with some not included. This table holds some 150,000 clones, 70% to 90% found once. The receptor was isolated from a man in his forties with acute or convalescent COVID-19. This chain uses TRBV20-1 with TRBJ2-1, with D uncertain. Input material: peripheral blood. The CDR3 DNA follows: TGCAGTGCTTACTCCGGGAATGAGCAGTTCTTC. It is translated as CSAYSGNEQFF.